This T cell receptor (beta chain) appears in the sequencing data of a study of cytomegalovirus exposure and HLA in healthy donors. Whole-study context: Later, an analysis reported that the roughly 120 validation repertoires had used the same platform as the 550 to 750 first-cohort repertoires.

The donors were part of the validation cohort, which consisted of more than 90 subjects and was separate from the first cohort of 600 to 850 subjects. The J segment lost 2 bases and the V segment lost 5 bases, leaving 5 bases of the junction unmatched. The germline gives CDR1 ENHRY, CDR2 SYGVKD. This CDR3 comprises 15 residues. The assay was immunoSEQ multiplex PCR, and TCRdb's table has in-frame clones only and misses some. The sample consists of approximately 65,000 clones, 95% to 96% of them appearing once. Study-level results: The tendency of first-cohort TCR clusters to co-occur in the roughly 130 validation repertoires emerged from a later analysis. The study designated fewer than 200 TCR beta chains cytomegalovirus-associated.

A word on this clone: Its cognate antigen is unknown.

Specimen: PBMCs. The chain combines TRBV10-3 with TRBJ2-3; 9 bases are shared with TRBD2. This sequence originates from a woman aged 18-29 years in good health and CMV-seropositive. CDR3: CAISTAGGTTDTQYF. The CDR3 DNA sequence: TGTGCCATCAGTACGGCGGGAGGGACCACAGATACGCAGTATTTT.